One and the same sample provided the 20 T cell receptor beta chains below, sequenced in a study of blood T cell repertoires in COVID-19. Assay: immunoSEQ multiplex PCR; the TCRdb copy retains only in-frame clones and omits some. The sample has 95,000 to 110,000 clones; roughly four fifths are singletons. What was sequenced was peripheral blood. The receptors stem from a man in his sixties with acute or convalescent COVID-19.

A word on this clone: The same CDR3 is also encoded by other DNA sequences in this sample. The rearrangement uses TRBV30 and TRBJ1-2; no definite D call. Germline V lookup: CDR1 GTSNPN, CDR2 SVGIG (reference sequence). The CDR3 is made up of 11 amino acids. V was cut by 2 bases and J by 1 base, with 2 bases left in between. The CDR3 DNA follows: TGTGCCTGGAGTCTTAACTATGGCTACACCTTC. Amino acids: CAWSLNYGYTF. The variable domain in full, with the rest retrieved from reference TRBV30 and TRBJ1-2, is SQTIHQWPATLVQPVGSPLSLECTVEGTSNPNLYWYRQAAGRGLQLLFYSVGIGQISSEVPQNLSASRPQDRQFILSSKKLLLSDSGFYLCAWSLNYGYTFGSGTRLTVV.

The gene calls are TRBV7-3 and TRBJ2-1; TRBD2 is a possible D gene (5 bases). This CDR3 has 13 residues. Germline V gene lookup returns CDR1 SGHTA and CDR2 FQGTGA. Trimming took 0 bases from V and 10 from J, leaving 10 bases between them. CDR3 sequence reads: CASSLTPGGEQFF. The CDR3 DNA reads as TGTGCCAGCAGCTTAACTCCAGGAGGCGAGCAGTTCTTC. Supplemented by reference TRBV7-3 and TRBJ2-1, the full variable domain reads GAGVSQTPSNKVTEKGKYVELRCDPISGHTALYWYRQSLGQGPEFLIYFQGTGAADDSGLPNDRFFAVRPEGSVSTLKIQRTERGDSAVYLCASSLTPGGEQFFGPGTRLTVL.

The chain uses TRBV14 and TRBJ1-2; D uncertain. Germline-derived CDR1 and CDR2 are SGHDN and FVKESK. V was clipped by 1 base and J by 8 bases, with 17 bases between them. The CDR3 sequence is 15 residues long. In DNA form, the CDR3 reads TGTGCCAGCAGCCAAGTTCCCAAGAGGGCGGGAGGCTACACCTTC. Its translation: CASSQVPKRAGGYTF.

The chain uses TRBV7-3 and TRBJ2-1; D not certain. Between the trimmed V and J ends, which lost 5 bases and 9 bases, there was a span of 17 bases. The CDR3 is made up of 14 amino acids. Germline lookup yields CDR1 SGHTA and CDR2 FQGTGA. CDR3 coding DNA: TGTGCCAGCAGCATCGTTCCGGGTGACGGTGAGCAGTTCTTC. This sequence encodes CASSIVPGDGEQFF.

The genes are TRBV5-1 and TRBJ1-4; perhaps TRBD1 as D (5 bases). The CDR3 totals 19 residues. Trimming left V 3 bases short and J 3 bases short, with 24 bases between. The germline CDR1 and CDR2 sequences are SGHRS and YFSETQ. DNA of the CDR3: TGCGCCAGCAGCTCGAGGATAAGTCCCGCAGGGAAAGCTAATGAAAAACTGTTTTTT. It is translated as CASSSRISPAGKANEKLFF. Based on the CDR3 plus reference TRBV5-1 and TRBJ1-4, the full variable domain is KAGVTQTPRYLIKTRGQQVTLSCSPISGHRSVSWYQQTPGQGLQFLFEYFSETQRNKGNFPGRFSGRQFSNSRSEMNVSTLELGDSALYLCASSSRISPAGKANEKLFFGSGTQLSVL.

This sequence joins TRBV2 and TRBJ2-2; TRBD1 matches at 7 bases. Unmatched junction bases numbered 13, after V lost 8 bases and J lost 7 bases. CDR1 and CDR2 (germline): SNHLY, FYNNEI. The CDR3 is 15 residues long. The CDR3 is CASVLDRDIIGELFF. As DNA, the CDR3 is TGTGCCAGCGTCCTTGACAGGGATATAATCGGGGAGCTGTTTTTT.

The chain joins TRBV12-3 or TRBV12-4 to TRBJ1-1; D gene ambiguous. CDR3 size: 11 residues. Trimming stripped 6 bases from V and 3 bases from J, with 5 bases between. CDR3 nucleotide sequence: TGTGCCAGCAGACAAGACACTGAAGCTTTCTTT. Translation gives CASRQDTEAFF.

The genes are TRBV7-3 and TRBJ2-5; TRBD2 aligns across 7 bases. The CDR3 spans 13 residues. From germline, CDR1 is SGHTA and CDR2 FQGTGA. Trimming cost V 5 bases and J 7 bases; bases outside gene matches: 7. The CDR3, as DNA: TGTGCCAGCAGCATCAGTGGGGAGGGGACCCAGTACTTC. Encoded protein: CASSISGEGTQYF.

This clone was picked up a small number of times. The rearrangement links TRBV18 to TRBJ1-5; possibly TRBD1 for D (6 bases). The germline CDR1 and CDR2 sequences are KGHSH and LQKENI. V gave up 5 bases and J gave up 5 bases, with 7 bases separating them. The CDR3 has 12 amino acids. CDR3 in amino acids: CASSDRYQPQHF. In DNA, the CDR3 is TGTGCCAGCTCAGACAGGTATCAGCCCCAGCATTTT.

This chain connects TRBV21-1 to TRBJ1-2. TRBV21-1 is a pseudogene locus. The CDR3 is 11 amino acids. The chain's CDR3 is CSAIPGYGYTF. Here the CDR3 DNA reads TGTTCAGCAATACCGGGCTATGGCTACACCTTC.

This chain links TRBV6-5 with TRBJ2-7; 7 nucleotides align to TRBD1. With V trimmed by 7 bases and J by 3 bases, 9 bases remained unmatched. Germline-derived CDR1 and CDR2 are MNHEY and SVGAGI. The CDR3 extends over 14 amino acids. DNA of the CDR3: TGTGCCAGCATTCGAGACAGGGAATTCTACGAGCAGTACTTC. Translated: CASIRDREFYEQYF.

The chain couples TRBV18 to TRBJ1-6; 10 bases line up with TRBD1. The germline gives CDR1 KGHSH, CDR2 LQKENI. There are 14 residues in the CDR3. Losses at the gene ends were 8 bases for V and 8 bases for J; bases not matched to a gene: 6. The CDR3 DNA follows: TGTGCCAGCCACCCAGGACAGGGGGATTCACCCCTCCACTTT. This sequence encodes CASHPGQGDSPLHF. Supplemented by reference TRBV18 and TRBJ1-6, the full variable domain reads NAGVMQNPRHLVRRRGQEARLRCSPMKGHSHVYWYRQLPEEGLKFMVYLQKENIIDESGMPKERFSAEFPKEGPSILRIQQVVRGDSAAYFCASHPGQGDSPLHFGNGTRLTVT.

The chain carries TRBV24-1 and TRBJ2-1; 7 bases line up with TRBD1. Per germline, CDR1 KGHDR and CDR2 SFDVKD. This CDR3 has 14 amino acids. The trim removed 5 bases at V and 8 bases at J, leaving 8 bases unmatched. In DNA form, the CDR3 reads TGTGCCACCAGTGGCGGCAGGGGGTGGGATGAGCAGTTCTTC. Translating it yields CATSGGRGWDEQFF.

The V call is TRBV5-1, the J call TRBJ2-7, with D perhaps matching TRBD1 (6 bases). V shed 2 bases and J shed 0 bases, with 12 bases lying between them. CDR3 size: 15 residues. Germline-derived CDR1 and CDR2 are SGHRS and YFSETQ. The CDR3 region has the DNA TGCGCCAGCAGCTTAGGACAGACCAGCTCCTACGAGCAGTACTTC. Translated: CASSLGQTSSYEQYF. Filled out from reference TRBV5-1 and TRBJ2-7, the complete variable domain reads KAGVTQTPRYLIKTRGQQVTLSCSPISGHRSVSWYQQTPGQGLQFLFEYFSETQRNKGNFPGRFSGRQFSNSRSEMNVSTLELGDSALYLCASSLGQTSSYEQYFGPGTRLTVT.

The chain uses TRBV10-3 and TRBJ1-5; possibly TRBD1 for D (5 bases). Trimming stripped 4 bases from V and 1 base from J, with 14 bases between. The length of the CDR3 is 16 residues. Germline CDR1 reads ENHRY; CDR2 reads SYGVKD. The DNA for the CDR3 is TGTGCCATCAGTGGAAATGAAGGGGCAAGCAATCAGCCCCAGCATTTT. Amino acid sequence: CAISGNEGASNQPQHF.

This clone came up a few times. The chain employs TRBV7-2 and TRBJ2-7; 9 bases fit TRBD2. The germline CDR1 and CDR2 sequences are SGHTA and FQGNSA. V lost 2 bases and J lost 3; bases outside the gene matches: 11. The CDR3 runs 17 residues. In nucleotides, the CDR3 is TGTGCCAGCAGCTTATTTGGTAGCGGGGGAGGCCTCTACGAGCAGTACTTC. Amino acids: CASSLFGSGGGLYEQYF.

The CDR3 nucleotides are TGTGCCAGCAGCTTACCTAGCGGGGGGGCCGGAGAGACCCAGTACTTC. This encodes CASSLPSGGAGETQYF. The rearrangement uses TRBV7-9 and TRBJ2-5; TRBD2 matches at 12 bases. CDR3 size: 16 residues. Germline V gene data show CDR1 as SEHNR and CDR2 as FQNEAQ (reference sequence). V was clipped by 2 bases and J by 4 bases; unmatched bases: 5.

This clone was seen a few times. V and J are TRBV14 and TRBJ2-7; 8 bases are a match to TRBD2. This CDR3 is built from 14 residues. The junction had 6 bases not matched to a gene; V was cut back by 4 bases and J by 4 bases. CDR1 and CDR2 from the germline V gene are SGHDN and FVKESK. For the CDR3, the DNA is TGTGCCAGCAGCCGCGAGCGGGAGTGGTACGAGCAGTACTTC. Translating it yields CASSREREWYEQYF.

This clone was observed a few times. The chain uses TRBV2 and TRBJ2-1; D possibly corresponds to TRBD1 (5 bases). The germline gives CDR1 SNHLY, CDR2 FYNNEI. V was shortened by 7 bases and J by 10 bases, with 11 bases between the two germline ends. The CDR3 sequence is 11 residues long. In nucleotides, the CDR3 is TGTGCCAGCAAGGGGCGTCGCGAGCAGTTCTTC. Translated, it gives CASKGRREQFF.

This chain joins TRBV5-6 and TRBJ1-3, with D possibly being TRBD1 (6 bases). Germline V CDR1 and CDR2: SGHDT, YYEEEE. CDR3 length: 17 amino acids. Trimming removed 2 bases at V and 5 bases at J, with 20 bases between. CDR3 nucleotides: TGTGCCAGCAGCTTAGTTCAGACAACGACAGGCAGAAACACCATATATTTT. Protein sequence: CASSLVQTTTGRNTIYF.